This T cell receptor (beta chain) originates from a study of shared clonotypes between healthy human individuals. CDR1 and CDR2 from the germline V gene are MDHEN and SYDVKM. The CDR3 totals 15 residues. V dropped 6 bases and J dropped 0 bases, with 12 bases sitting between them. This table comes from immunoSEQ multiplex PCR, and its TCRdb copy is limited to in-frame clones, with some not included. The sample lists around 720,000 clones, 73% occurring once. Sequenced: memory CD4+ T cells sorted from blood. Subset defined: CD45RA-negative fraction. This receptor was taken from a woman between 25 and 40 years old in good health. The rearrangement links TRBV28 to TRBJ2-1, with unresolved D. CDR3 nucleotides: TGTGCCAGCAGCTCCCGCCGAAGCTCCTACAATGAGCAGTTCTTC. Translation gives CASSSRRSSYNEQFF. The complete variable domain, with remaining parts taken from reference TRBV28 and TRBJ2-1, reads DVKVTQSSRYLVKRTGEKVFLECVQDMDHENMFWYRQDPGLGLRLIYFSYDVKMKEKGDIPEGYSVSREKKERFSLILESASTNQTSMYLCASSSRRSSYNEQFFGPGTRLTVL.